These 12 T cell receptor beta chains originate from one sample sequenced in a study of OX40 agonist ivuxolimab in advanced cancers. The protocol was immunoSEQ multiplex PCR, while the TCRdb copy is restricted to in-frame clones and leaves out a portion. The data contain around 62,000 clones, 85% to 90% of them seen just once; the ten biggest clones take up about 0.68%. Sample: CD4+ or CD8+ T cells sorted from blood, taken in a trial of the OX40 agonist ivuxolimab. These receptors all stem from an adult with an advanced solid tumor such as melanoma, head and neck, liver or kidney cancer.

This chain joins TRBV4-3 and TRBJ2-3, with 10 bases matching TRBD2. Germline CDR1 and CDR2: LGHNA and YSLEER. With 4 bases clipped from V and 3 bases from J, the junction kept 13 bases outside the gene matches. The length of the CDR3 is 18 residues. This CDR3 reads CASSPWASGGIQTDTQYF. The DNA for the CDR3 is TGCGCCAGCAGCCCTTGGGCTAGCGGGGGAATTCAGACAGATACGCAGTATTTT.

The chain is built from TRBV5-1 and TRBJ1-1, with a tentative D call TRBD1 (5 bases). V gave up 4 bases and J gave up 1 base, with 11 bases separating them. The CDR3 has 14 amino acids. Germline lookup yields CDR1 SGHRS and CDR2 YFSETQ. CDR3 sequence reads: CASSPLGGNTEAFF. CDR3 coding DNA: TGCGCCAGCAGCCCATTGGGGGGGAACACTGAAGCTTTCTTT.

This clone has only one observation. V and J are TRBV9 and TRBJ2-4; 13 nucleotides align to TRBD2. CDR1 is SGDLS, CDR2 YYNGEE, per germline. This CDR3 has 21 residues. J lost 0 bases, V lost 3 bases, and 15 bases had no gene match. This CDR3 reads CASSAKPTSGGPHLAKNIQYF. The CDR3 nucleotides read TGTGCCAGCAGCGCCAAACCGACTAGCGGGGGGCCCCACCTAGCCAAAAACATTCAGTACTTC.

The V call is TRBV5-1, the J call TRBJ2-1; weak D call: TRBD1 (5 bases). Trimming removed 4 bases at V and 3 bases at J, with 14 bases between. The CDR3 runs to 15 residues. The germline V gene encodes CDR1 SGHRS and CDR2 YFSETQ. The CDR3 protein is CASSPDSGRYNEQFF. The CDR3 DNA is TGCGCCAGCAGCCCCGACAGTGGCCGCTACAATGAGCAGTTCTTC.

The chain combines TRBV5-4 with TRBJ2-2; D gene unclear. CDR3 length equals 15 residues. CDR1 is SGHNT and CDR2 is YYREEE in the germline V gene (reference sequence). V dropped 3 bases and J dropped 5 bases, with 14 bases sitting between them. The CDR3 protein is CASSSWPPWTGELFF. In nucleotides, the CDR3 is TGTGCCAGCAGCTCATGGCCCCCGTGGACCGGGGAGCTGTTTTTT.

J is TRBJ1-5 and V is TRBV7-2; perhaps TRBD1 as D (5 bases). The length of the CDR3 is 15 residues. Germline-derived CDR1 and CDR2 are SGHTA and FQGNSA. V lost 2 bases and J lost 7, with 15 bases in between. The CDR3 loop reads CASSLFRQGNQPQHF. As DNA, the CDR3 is TGTGCCAGCAGCTTATTCCGCCAGGGTAACCAGCCCCAGCATTTT.

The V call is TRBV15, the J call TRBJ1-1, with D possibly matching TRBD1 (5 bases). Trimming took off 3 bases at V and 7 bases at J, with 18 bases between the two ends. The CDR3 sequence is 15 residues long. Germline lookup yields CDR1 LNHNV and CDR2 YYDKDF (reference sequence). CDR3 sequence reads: CATSRGTPGTGEAFF. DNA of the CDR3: TGTGCCACCAGCAGGGGGACTCCGGGGACGGGTGAAGCTTTCTTT.

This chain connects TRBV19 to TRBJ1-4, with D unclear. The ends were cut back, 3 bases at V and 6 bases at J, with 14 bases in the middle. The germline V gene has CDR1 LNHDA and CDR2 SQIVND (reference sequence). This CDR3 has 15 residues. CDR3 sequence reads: CASSIFVGRHEKLFF. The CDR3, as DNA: TGTGCCAGTAGTATTTTTGTCGGGCGACATGAAAAACTGTTTTTT.

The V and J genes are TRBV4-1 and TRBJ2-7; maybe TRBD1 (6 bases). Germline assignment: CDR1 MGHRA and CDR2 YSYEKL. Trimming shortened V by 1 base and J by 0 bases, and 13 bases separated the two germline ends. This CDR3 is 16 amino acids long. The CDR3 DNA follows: TGCGCCAGCAGCCAAGCCCCTGGACAGCTCTCCTACGAGCAGTACTTC. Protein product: CASSQAPGQLSYEQYF.

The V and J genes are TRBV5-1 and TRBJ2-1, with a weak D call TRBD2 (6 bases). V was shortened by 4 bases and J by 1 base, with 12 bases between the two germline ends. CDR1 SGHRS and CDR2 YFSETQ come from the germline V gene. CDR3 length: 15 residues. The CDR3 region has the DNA TGCGCCAGCAGCGCCGGGGGTTTGTCCTACAATGAGCAGTTCTTC. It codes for CASSAGGLSYNEQFF.

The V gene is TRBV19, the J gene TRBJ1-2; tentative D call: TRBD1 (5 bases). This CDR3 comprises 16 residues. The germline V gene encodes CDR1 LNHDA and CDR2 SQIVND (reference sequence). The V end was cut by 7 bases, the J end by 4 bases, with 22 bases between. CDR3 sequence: CASTLSARGGGYGYTF. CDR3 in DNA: TGTGCCAGTACCTTATCCGCTAGGGGTGGCGGCTATGGCTACACCTTC.

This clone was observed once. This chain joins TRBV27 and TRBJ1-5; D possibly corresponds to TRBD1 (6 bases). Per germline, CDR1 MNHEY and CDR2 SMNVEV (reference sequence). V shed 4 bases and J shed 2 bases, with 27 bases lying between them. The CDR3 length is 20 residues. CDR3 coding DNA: TGTGCCAGCAGTTCGACGCCTCGGGGGGCGGCGTATGGAGGCAATCAGCCCCAGCATTTT. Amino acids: CASSSTPRGAAYGGNQPQHF.